The next 31 T cell receptor beta chains were all read from a single sample in a study of blood T cell repertoires in COVID-19 (dated by TCRdb to between 2020 and 2021). The method was the immunoSEQ multiplex PCR assay. What TCRdb holds here is the immuneACCESS table cut down to in-frame rearrangements. Part of the clones is not present; checked against another copy, under half of the missing clones reflect an unresolved V gene, and the others are unexplained. This sample lists around 200,000 clones; 70% to 90% were detected once. 1.2% of the sample is taken by the ten largest. Sequencing used PBMCs or T cells enriched from blood (not recorded which). These receptors originate from a man aged 25-45 years who had recovered from COVID-19.

The chain is built from TRBV4-1 and TRBJ2-4; a weak D match, TRBD2 (6 bases). V was trimmed by 2 bases and J by 1 base, leaving 9 bases between them. CDR3 length equals 15 residues. CDR1 is MGHRA, CDR2 YSYEKL, per germline. The CDR3 here is CASSQLGLAKNIQYF. The CDR3 bases are TGCGCCAGCAGCCAATTGGGACTTGCCAAAAACATTCAGTACTTC.

The rearrangement joins TRBV27 to TRBJ1-2; D is uncertain. Per the germline V gene, CDR1 is MNHEY and CDR2 is SMNVEV (reference sequence). V lost 3 bases and J lost 7, with 12 bases in between. This CDR3 is built from 13 residues. The CDR3 nucleotides read TGTGCCAGCAGTTTCTCGGGGAGCGGTGGCTACACCTTC. This gives the protein CASSFSGSGGYTF.

The chain links TRBV5-1 to TRBJ1-2; 8 nucleotides line up with TRBD1. Germline assignment: CDR1 SGHRS and CDR2 YFSETQ. After removal of 4 bases from V and 4 bases from J, the junction contained 9 bases not matched to a gene. The CDR3 contains 15 residues. This chain's CDR3 is CASSRDWTGPYGYTF. The DNA for the CDR3 is TGCGCCAGCAGCCGTGACTGGACAGGGCCCTATGGCTACACCTTC.

This clone was detected many times. The V and J genes are TRBV28 and TRBJ2-6; a possible D gene is TRBD2 (6 bases). This CDR3 is built from 15 residues. CDR1 and CDR2 (germline): MDHEN, SYDVKM. The V end was cut by 4 bases, the J end by 2 bases, with 9 bases between. The DNA of the CDR3 is TGTGCCAGCAGTTCGTGGGGGGCTGGGGCCAACGTCCTGACTTTC. The encoded protein is CASSSWGAGANVLTF. The full variable domain, its missing parts supplied by reference TRBV28 and TRBJ2-6, is DVKVTQSSRYLVKRTGEKVFLECVQDMDHENMFWYRQDPGLGLRLIYFSYDVKMKEKGDIPEGYSVSREKKERFSLILESASTNQTSMYLCASSSWGAGANVLTFGAGSRLTVL.

This clone was found once. The rearrangement uses TRBV11-3 and TRBJ1-3; D uncertain. Deletions cut 5 bases from V and 1 base from J, with 6 bases between. Germline-derived CDR1 and CDR2 are SGHNT and YENEEA. The CDR3 totals 13 residues. The CDR3: CASSGGSGNTIYF. CDR3 nucleotides: TGTGCCAGCAGCGGCGGATCTGGAAACACCATATATTTT.

The J gene is TRBJ2-2, the V gene TRBV5-1; 8 bases align to TRBD2. The germline CDR1 and CDR2 sequences are SGHRS and YFSETQ. This CDR3 has 19 residues. The trim removed 1 base at V and 7 bases at J, leaving 18 bases unmatched. The CDR3 spells CASSLRKGTSSSSLGELFF. The DNA for the CDR3 is TGCGCCAGCAGCTTGCGGAAGGGGACTAGTAGTTCTTCACTCGGGGAGCTGTTTTTT.

The chain employs TRBV6-2 or TRBV6-3 and TRBJ2-7, with 8 bases that match TRBD2. V was pared by 0 bases and J by 5 bases, with 12 bases of the junction left unmatched. The CDR3 extends over 17 amino acids. Per the germline V gene, CDR1 is MNHEY and CDR2 is SVGEGT. CDR3 sequence reads: CASSYSVIAGGGHEQYF. The CDR3 DNA sequence: TGTGCCAGCAGTTACTCGGTTATCGCGGGAGGCGGCCACGAGCAGTACTTC.

V usage is TRBV6-5 and J usage is TRBJ1-3; 9 bases are a match to TRBD1. The V gene end was trimmed by 8 bases and the J gene end by 2 bases; junction bases not matched to a gene: 4. The length of the CDR3 is 14 residues. Per germline, CDR1 MNHEY and CDR2 SVGAGI. Here the CDR3 reads CASGTGSAGNTIYF. The CDR3 DNA reads as TGTGCCAGCGGGACAGGGTCGGCTGGAAACACCATATATTTT.

The rearrangement links TRBV5-8 to TRBJ1-5; TRBD1 aligns across 9 bases. Losses at the gene ends were 5 bases for V and 2 bases for J; bases not matched to a gene: 5. Looked up from germline, CDR1 is SGHTS and CDR2 is YDEGEE. The CDR3 is 15 residues long. This chain's CDR3 is CASRGQGWGNQPQHF. In DNA form, the CDR3 reads TGTGCCAGCAGGGGACAGGGATGGGGCAATCAGCCCCAGCATTTT.

The chain carries TRBV10-1 and TRBJ1-1; D might be TRBD1 (5 bases). Germline V lookup: CDR1 WNHNN, CDR2 SYGVQD (reference sequence). V was clipped by 3 bases and J by 0 bases, with 8 bases between them. This CDR3 has 14 amino acids. The CDR3 nucleotides read TGCGCCAGCAGTGAAGACAGATTGAACACTGAAGCTTTCTTT. Its protein is CASSEDRLNTEAFF.

This sequence joins TRBV3-1 (or the pseudogene TRBV3-2) and TRBJ2-2, with TRBD2 matching over 8 bases. In germline, CDR1 is LGHDT, CDR2 YNNKEL (reference sequence). With V trimmed by 2 bases and J by 6 bases, 11 bases remained unmatched. This CDR3 is built from 17 residues. CDR3 amino acids: CASSQHPQTSVAGELFF. The CDR3 DNA follows: TGTGCCAGCAGCCAACACCCCCAGACTAGCGTAGCCGGGGAGCTGTTTTTT.

V and J are TRBV5-1 and TRBJ1-1; perhaps TRBD1 as D (5 bases). This CDR3 comprises 16 residues. Trimming shortened V by 3 bases and J by 0 bases, and 15 bases separated the two germline ends. CDR1 and CDR2 from the germline V gene are SGHRS and YFSETQ. The CDR3: CASSSLGVALNTEAFF. CDR3 sequence (DNA): TGCGCCAGCAGCTCGTTAGGGGTGGCCCTGAACACTGAAGCTTTCTTT.

The V and J genes are TRBV5-1 and TRBJ1-2; TRBD1 is a possible D gene (6 bases). Looked up from germline, CDR1 is SGHRS and CDR2 is YFSETQ. This CDR3 has 13 residues. The V gene lost 4 bases and the J gene lost 8 bases, with 15 bases spanning the gap. The CDR3 region is CASSPDQGNGYTF. CDR3 DNA sequence: TGCGCCAGCAGCCCGGACCAGGGGAACGGCTACACCTTC.

The CDR3 here is CASSLAGGPDTQYF. CDR3 DNA sequence: TGTGCCAGCAGTCTAGCGGGAGGGCCAGATACGCAGTATTTT. J is TRBJ2-3 and V is TRBV28, with 12 positions matching TRBD2. V was clipped by 5 bases and J by 4 bases; unmatched bases: 1. In germline, CDR1 is MDHEN, CDR2 SYDVKM. CDR3 length equals 14 residues.

The chain has TRBV21-1 and TRBJ1-4; the table's D call, TRBD1, has no DNA check behind it. TRBV21-1 is marked as a pseudogene. This CDR3 region has 15 residues. This CDR3 is CASSKGHRGFGKLFF. The CDR3 bases are TGTGCCAGCAGCAAAGGTCACAGGGGTTTTGGAAAACTGTTTTTT.

The chain is built from TRBV3-1 (or the pseudogene TRBV3-2) and TRBJ2-1; D may be TRBD1 (5 bases). V lost 3 bases and J lost 5, with 11 bases in between. CDR3 length: 14 residues. CDR1 and CDR2 (germline): LGHDT, YNNKEL (reference sequence). CDR3 residues: CASSHRGRDNEQFF. The CDR3 DNA is TGTGCCAGCAGCCATCGAGGCAGGGACAATGAGCAGTTCTTC.

The chain is built from TRBV10-1 and TRBJ2-1; 11 bases match TRBD2. The ends lost 0 bases at V and 7 bases at J; junction bases unmatched: 5. Germline V lookup: CDR1 WNHNN, CDR2 SYGVQD (reference sequence). CDR3 length: 16 amino acids. CDR3 region: CASSESGASGRNEQFF. The DNA for the CDR3 is TGCGCCAGCAGTGAGTCTGGGGCTAGCGGGAGGAATGAGCAGTTCTTC.

The chain employs TRBV19 and TRBJ2-5, with 7 bases that match TRBD2. The V and J ends lost 5 bases and 2 bases, in that order; junction bases with no gene match: 5. CDR1 is LNHDA and CDR2 is SQIVND in the germline V gene (reference sequence). The length of the CDR3 is 14 residues. CDR3 in amino acids: CASSSGTKQETQYF. DNA for the CDR3: TGTGCCAGTAGTTCCGGGACTAAGCAAGAGACCCAGTACTTC. The variable domain in full, completed from reference TRBV19 and TRBJ2-5, reads DGGITQSPKYLFRKEGQNVTLSCEQNLNHDAMYWYRQDPGQGLRLIYYSQIVNDFQKGDIAEGYSVSREKKESFPLTVTSAQKNPTAFYLCASSSGTKQETQYFGPGTRLLVL.

V usage is TRBV5-4 and J usage is TRBJ2-5, with D maybe TRBD2 (6 bases). Per germline, CDR1 SGHNT and CDR2 YYREEE (reference sequence). V was clipped by 4 bases and J by 5 bases, with 21 bases between them. The CDR3 spans 16 residues. CDR3 protein: CASSLKEGLLGETQYF. CDR3 DNA sequence: TGTGCCAGCAGCCTCAAGGAGGGGCTCCTAGGGGAGACCCAGTACTTC.

This chain joins TRBV7-9 and TRBJ2-7; 8 bases line up with TRBD2. There are 15 residues in the CDR3. V gave up 4 bases and J gave up 3 bases; unmatched junction bases: 8. Germline V gene sequence: CDR1 SEHNR, CDR2 FQNEAQ (reference sequence). As DNA, the CDR3 is TGTGCCAGCAGCTCCACCGGGACTAGAGGCTACGAGCAGTACTTC. This codes for CASSSTGTRGYEQYF.

The rearrangement joins TRBV11-2 to TRBJ1-2; possible D gene TRBD1, 6 bases. In germline, CDR1 is SGHAT, CDR2 FQNNGV. This CDR3 has 17 amino acids. Trimming stripped 5 bases from V and 1 base from J, with 20 bases between. This CDR3 is CASSRIGQPSFNYGYTF. CDR3 nucleotide sequence: TGTGCCAGCAGCCGGATTGGACAGCCAAGTTTTAACTATGGCTACACCTTC.

The genes are TRBV7-8 and TRBJ1-2, with 9 positions matching TRBD1. The CDR3 runs to 13 residues. Germline-derived CDR1 and CDR2 are SGHVS and FQNEAQ. V shed 4 bases and J 8 bases; nucleotides not matched to a gene: 5. The DNA for the CDR3 is TGTGCCAGCAGCTCGAGGACAGGGGCCGGCTACACCTTC. It codes for CASSSRTGAGYTF. Supplemented by reference TRBV7-8 and TRBJ1-2, the full variable domain reads GAGVSQSPRYKVAKRGQDVALRCDPISGHVSLFWYQQALGQGPEFLTYFQNEAQLDKSGLPSDRFFAERPEGSVSTLKIQRTQQEDSAVYLCASSSRTGAGYTFGSGTRLTVV.

This rearrangement joins TRBV4-3 to TRBJ2-7; 7 bases match TRBD1. Germline lookup yields CDR1 LGHNA and CDR2 YSLEER. This CDR3 has 15 residues. Trimming cost V 8 bases and J 4 bases; bases outside gene matches: 14. The CDR3 DNA is TGCGCCAGCGCCACTACTACAGGGGATACGTACGAGCAGTACTTC. Residues: CASATTTGDTYEQYF.

In nucleotides, the CDR3 is TGTGCCAGCTCGCAGGGGCCTGGCTATGGCTACACCTTC. Translation: CASSQGPGYGYTF. The chain carries TRBV18 and TRBJ1-2, with D possibly TRBD1 on 6 matching bases. Per the germline V gene, CDR1 is KGHSH and CDR2 is LQKENI. V gave up 6 bases and J gave up 4 bases, with 12 bases separating them. CDR3 length equals 13 residues.

Regarding this clone: The same CDR3 is also encoded by other DNA sequences in this sample. J is TRBJ2-2 and V is TRBV6-4; the D gene is possibly TRBD2 (5 bases). This CDR3 has 13 residues. From germline, CDR1 is MRHNA and CDR2 SNTAGT. The ends were cut back, 4 bases at V and 2 bases at J, with 5 bases in the middle. The CDR3 is CASSGTNTGELFF. The CDR3 DNA sequence: TGTGCCAGCAGTGGGACTAACACCGGGGAGCTGTTTTTT.

This clone appeared once. The genes are TRBV9 and TRBJ2-5, with 9 bases matching TRBD1. Germline values: CDR1 SGDLS, CDR2 YYNGEE. The CDR3 runs 16 residues. V lost 0 bases and J lost 1; bases outside the gene matches: 4. CDR3 sequence reads: CASSVAGTGFQETQYF. In nucleotides, the CDR3 is TGTGCCAGCAGCGTAGCCGGGACAGGGTTCCAAGAGACCCAGTACTTC. Based on the CDR3 plus reference TRBV9 and TRBJ2-5, the full variable domain is DSGVTQTPKHLITATGQRVTLRCSPRSGDLSVYWYQQSLDQGLQFLIQYYNGEERAKGNILERFSAQQFPDLHSELNLSSLELGDSALYFCASSVAGTGFQETQYFGPGTRLLVL.

This clone turned up a few times. The J gene is TRBJ2-2, the V gene TRBV10-1, with 7 bases fitting TRBD1. CDR1 is WNHNN, CDR2 SYGVQD, per germline (reference sequence). V shed 4 bases, J shed 4 bases, and the junction held 6 bases outside the gene matches. This CDR3 is 15 amino acids long. The DNA of the CDR3 is TGCGCCAGCAGTGTTTTTGACAGGGTCACCGGGGAGCTGTTTTTT. Amino acids: CASSVFDRVTGELFF.

The J gene is TRBJ2-5, the V gene TRBV10-2; D might be TRBD2 (5 bases). The CDR3 covers 16 residues. V lost 2 bases and J lost 5, with 18 bases in between. Germline-derived CDR1 and CDR2 are WSHSY and SAAADI. CDR3 DNA sequence: TGCGCCAGCAGTGAGGGGGTGTGGGGAGATGAGGAGACCCAGTACTTC. This encodes CASSEGVWGDEETQYF.

V is TRBV2 and J is TRBJ2-5; 9 bases are a match to TRBD2. J gave up 5 bases and V 8 bases, and 6 bases lay outside the gene matches. From germline, CDR1 is SNHLY and CDR2 FYNNEI. The CDR3 sequence is 13 residues long. CDR3 sequence (DNA): TGTGCCAGCGGTCGTACTAGCGGGGAGACCCAGTACTTC. Its protein is CASGRTSGETQYF.

V is TRBV7-2 and J is TRBJ2-5; 9 nucleotides agree with TRBD2. J was trimmed by 0 bases and V by 4 bases; bases with no gene match: 6. CDR3 length: 16 residues. Germline V CDR1 and CDR2: SGHTA, FQGNSA. The CDR3 sequence: CASSSPTSGYQETQYF. The CDR3 DNA follows: TGTGCCAGCAGCTCACCGACTAGCGGATACCAAGAGACCCAGTACTTC. The whole variable domain, remainder taken from reference TRBV7-2 and TRBJ2-5, is GAGVSQSPSNKVTEKGKDVELRCDPISGHTALYWYRQSLGQGLEFLIYFQGNSAPDKSGLPSDRFSAERTGGSVSTLTIQRTQQEDSAVYLCASSSPTSGYQETQYFGPGTRLLVL.

V usage is TRBV28 and J usage is TRBJ1-2; D gene unclear. CDR1 is MDHEN, CDR2 SYDVKM, per germline. This CDR3 contains 12 residues. Trimming cost V 7 bases and J 4 bases, with 10 bases left between them. Here the CDR3 reads CASTEGGYGYTF. The CDR3 DNA reads as TGTGCCAGCACCGAGGGCGGCTATGGCTACACCTTC.